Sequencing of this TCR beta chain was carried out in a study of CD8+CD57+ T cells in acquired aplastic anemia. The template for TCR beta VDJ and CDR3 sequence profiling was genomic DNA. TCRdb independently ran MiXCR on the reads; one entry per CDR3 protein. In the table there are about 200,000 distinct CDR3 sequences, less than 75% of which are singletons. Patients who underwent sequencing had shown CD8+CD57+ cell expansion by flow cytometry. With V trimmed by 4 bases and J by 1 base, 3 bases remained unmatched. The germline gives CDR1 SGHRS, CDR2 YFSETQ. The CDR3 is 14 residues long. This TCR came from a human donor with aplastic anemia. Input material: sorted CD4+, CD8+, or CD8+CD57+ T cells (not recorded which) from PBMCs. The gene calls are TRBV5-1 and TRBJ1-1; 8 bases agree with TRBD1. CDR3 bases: TGCGCCAGCAGCGAGGGGACAGGGAACACTGAAGCTTTCTTT. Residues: CASSEGTGNTEAFF. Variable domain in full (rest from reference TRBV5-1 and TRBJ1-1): KAGVTQTPRYLIKTRGQQVTLSCSPISGHRSVSWYQQTPGQGLQFLFEYFSETQRNKGNFPGRFSGRQFSNSRSEMNVSTLELGDSALYLCASSEGTGNTEAFFGQGTRLTVV.